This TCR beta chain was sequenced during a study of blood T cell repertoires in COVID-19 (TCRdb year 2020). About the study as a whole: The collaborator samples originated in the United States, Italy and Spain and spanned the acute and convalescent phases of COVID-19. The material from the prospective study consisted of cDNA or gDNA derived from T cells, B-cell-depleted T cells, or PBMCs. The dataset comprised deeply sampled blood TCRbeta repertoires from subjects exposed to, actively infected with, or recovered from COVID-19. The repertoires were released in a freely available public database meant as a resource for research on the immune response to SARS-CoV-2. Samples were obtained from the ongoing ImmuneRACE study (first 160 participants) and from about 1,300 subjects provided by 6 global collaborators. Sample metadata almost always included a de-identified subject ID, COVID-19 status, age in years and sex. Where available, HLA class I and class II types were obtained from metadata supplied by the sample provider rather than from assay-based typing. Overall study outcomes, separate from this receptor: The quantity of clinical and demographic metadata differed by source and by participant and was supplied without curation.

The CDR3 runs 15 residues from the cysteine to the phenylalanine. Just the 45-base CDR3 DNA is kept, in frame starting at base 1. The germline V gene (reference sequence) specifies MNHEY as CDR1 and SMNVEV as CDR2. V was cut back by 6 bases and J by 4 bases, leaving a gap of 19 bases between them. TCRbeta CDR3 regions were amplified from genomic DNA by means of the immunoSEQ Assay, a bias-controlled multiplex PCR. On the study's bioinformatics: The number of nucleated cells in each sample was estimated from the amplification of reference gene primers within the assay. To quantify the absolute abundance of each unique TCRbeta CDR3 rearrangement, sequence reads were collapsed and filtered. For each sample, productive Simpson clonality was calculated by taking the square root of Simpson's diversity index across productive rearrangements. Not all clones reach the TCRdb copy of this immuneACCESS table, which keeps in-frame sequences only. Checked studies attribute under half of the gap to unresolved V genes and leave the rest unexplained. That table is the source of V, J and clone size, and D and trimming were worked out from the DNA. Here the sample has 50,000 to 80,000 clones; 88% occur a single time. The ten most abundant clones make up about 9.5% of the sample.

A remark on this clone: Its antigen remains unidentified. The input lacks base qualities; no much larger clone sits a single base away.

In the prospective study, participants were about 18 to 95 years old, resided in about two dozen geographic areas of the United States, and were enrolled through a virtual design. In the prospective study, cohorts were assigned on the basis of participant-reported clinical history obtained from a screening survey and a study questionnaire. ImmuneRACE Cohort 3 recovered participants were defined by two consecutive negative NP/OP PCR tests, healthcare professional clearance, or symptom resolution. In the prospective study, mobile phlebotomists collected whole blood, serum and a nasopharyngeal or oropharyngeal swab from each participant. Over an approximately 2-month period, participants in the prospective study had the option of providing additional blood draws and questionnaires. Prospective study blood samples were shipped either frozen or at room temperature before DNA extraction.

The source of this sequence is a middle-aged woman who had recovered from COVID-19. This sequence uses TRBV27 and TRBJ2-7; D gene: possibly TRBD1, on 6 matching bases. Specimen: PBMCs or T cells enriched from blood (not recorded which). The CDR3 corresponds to CASSPRGHTTYEQYF. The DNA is TGTGCCAGCAGCCCGAGGGGACACACCACTTACGAGCAGTACTTC.